What follows are 28 T cell receptor beta chains derived from one specimen sequenced in a study of blood T cell repertoires in COVID-19. The data were produced by immunoSEQ multiplex PCR, yet TCRdb's version contains in-frame clones alone and is incomplete. Among about 80,000 clones listed, 76% were seen once. The specimen was peripheral blood. The receptor source for this set is a man in his 70s with active or convalescent COVID-19.

This chain joins TRBV30 and TRBJ1-5, with 9 nucleotides matching TRBD1. This CDR3 has 13 amino acids. Germline V gene lookup returns CDR1 GTSNPN and CDR2 SVGIG (reference sequence). V trimming: 7 bases; J trimming: 3 bases; junction bases outside the gene matches: 4. CDR3 sequence (DNA): TGTGCCTCACAACAGGGGGCCAATCAGCCCCAGCATTTT. This translates into CASQQGANQPQHF. The full variable domain, its missing parts supplied by reference TRBV30 and TRBJ1-5, is SQTIHQWPATLVQPVGSPLSLECTVEGTSNPNLYWYRQAAGRGLQLLFYSVGIGQISSEVPQNLSASRPQDRQFILSSKKLLLSDSGFYLCASQQGANQPQHFGDGTRLSIL.

The chain carries TRBV2 and TRBJ2-4; 8 positions agree with TRBD2. V lost 1 base, J lost 4 bases, and 3 bases stayed unmatched. The germline V gene has CDR1 SNHLY and CDR2 FYNNEI. This CDR3 spans 15 amino acids. The CDR3 here is CASSEGGGPKNIQYF. The DNA of the CDR3 is TGTGCCAGCAGTGAAGGCGGGGGGCCTAAAAACATTCAGTACTTC. Complete variable domain (other parts from reference TRBV2 and TRBJ2-4): EPEVTQTPSHQVTQMGQEVILRCVPISNHLYFYWYRQILGQKVEFLVSFYNNEISEKSEIFDDQFSVERPDGSNFTLKIRSTKLEDSAMYFCASSEGGGPKNIQYFGAGTRLSVL.

Only one count was recorded for this clone. V gene TRBV28 combines with J gene TRBJ1-4, with D tentatively TRBD1 (5 bases). Germline V CDR1 and CDR2: MDHEN, SYDVKM. The CDR3 is 13 amino acids. V gave up 7 bases and J gave up 5 bases, with 11 bases separating them. CDR3 sequence (DNA): TGTGCCAGCACTCGGGGGATCAATGAAAAACTGTTTTTT. This encodes CASTRGINEKLFF.

The rearrangement joins TRBV28 to TRBJ2-7; D perhaps matches TRBD2 (6 bases). Trimming took 2 bases from V and 0 from J, leaving 11 bases between them. This CDR3 is built from 15 residues. Per germline, CDR1 MDHEN and CDR2 SYDVKM. CDR3 bases: TGTGCCAGCAGTTTAAGCGGGCGTAGCTCCTACGAGCAGTACTTC. Its translation is CASSLSGRSSYEQYF. Filled out from reference TRBV28 and TRBJ2-7, the complete variable domain reads DVKVTQSSRYLVKRTGEKVFLECVQDMDHENMFWYRQDPGLGLRLIYFSYDVKMKEKGDIPEGYSVSREKKERFSLILESASTNQTSMYLCASSLSGRSSYEQYFGPGTRLTVT.

This clone has at least ten counts. The chain recombines TRBV3-1 (or the pseudogene TRBV3-2) with TRBJ1-2, with D possibly matching TRBD1 (5 bases). Trimming left V 4 bases short and J 6 bases short, with 6 bases between. The CDR3 loop spans 11 amino acids. The germline gives CDR1 LGHDT, CDR2 YNNKEL (reference sequence). CDR3 nucleotide sequence: TGTGCCAGCAGCCTAGGGGATGGCTACACCTTC. Translating it yields CASSLGDGYTF.

This clone was counted a single time. In nucleotides, the CDR3 is TGTGCCAGCAGCTTACGAGGACAGGTCCAAGAGACCCAGTACTTC. Translated, it gives CASSLRGQVQETQYF. The chain couples TRBV7-3 to TRBJ2-5; 7 positions agree with TRBD1. V lost 2 bases and J lost 1; bases outside the gene matches: 4. This CDR3 contains 15 residues. Germline values: CDR1 SGHTA, CDR2 FQGTGA.

This chain connects TRBV3-1 (or the pseudogene TRBV3-2) to TRBJ1-1; D not certain. V was trimmed by 4 bases and J by 11 bases, leaving 17 bases between them. The CDR3 has 13 amino acids. Germline values: CDR1 LGHDT, CDR2 YNNKEL (reference sequence). CDR3 amino acids: CASSPGHGDRAFF. The CDR3 nucleotides are TGTGCCAGCAGCCCGGGCCACGGGGATCGGGCTTTCTTT.

The chain has TRBV12-5 and TRBJ2-3; 10 nucleotides agree with TRBD1. Germline loops: CDR1 LGHNT, CDR2 FRNRAP. The CDR3 totals 15 residues. Losses at the gene ends were 8 bases for V and 4 bases for J; bases not matched to a gene: 9. CDR3 in amino acids: CASQRQGARSDTQYF. In DNA form, the CDR3 reads TGTGCTAGTCAAAGACAGGGGGCGCGGTCAGATACGCAGTATTTT.

The chain employs TRBV19 and TRBJ2-7, with 9 bases matching TRBD1. With 4 bases clipped from V and 5 bases from J, the junction kept 9 bases outside the gene matches. There are 15 residues in the CDR3. Germline V gives CDR1 LNHDA, CDR2 SQIVND (reference sequence). CDR3 DNA sequence: TGTGCCAGTAGTAGGGTTGGACAGGGGATGAACGAGCAGTACTTC. As protein: CASSRVGQGMNEQYF.

The chain uses TRBV27 and TRBJ2-3; TRBD2 agrees at 10 bases. The J segment lost 3 bases and the V segment lost 5 bases, leaving 8 bases of the junction unmatched. The CDR3 spans 16 residues. The V gene's germline CDR1 is MNHEY and CDR2 SMNVEV (reference sequence). The CDR3 sequence: CASSPNFSGGTDTQYF. The CDR3 region has the DNA TGTGCCAGCAGTCCGAACTTTAGCGGGGGGACAGATACGCAGTATTTT.

V gene TRBV6-1 combines with J gene TRBJ2-7; D possibly corresponds to TRBD1 (6 bases). V was pared by 0 bases and J by 8 bases, with 14 bases between. The CDR3 is 14 residues long. Germline V gene sequence: CDR1 MNHNS, CDR2 SASEGT. The CDR3 DNA is TGTGCCAGCAGTGAAGCCAGGGGTCACCTTCAGCAGTACTTC. Its protein is CASSEARGHLQQYF.

The rearrangement links TRBV2 to TRBJ2-5, with a possible D match to TRBD2 (6 bases). Germline CDR1 SNHLY, CDR2 FYNNEI. Trimming shortened V by 3 bases and J by 1 base, and 9 bases separated the two germline ends. The CDR3 loop spans 14 amino acids. Written as DNA, the CDR3 is TGTGCCAGCAGTGATTGGGGGGTCCAAGAGACCCAGTACTTC. As protein: CASSDWGVQETQYF.

The chain links TRBV6-5 to TRBJ2-7, with 10 nucleotides matching TRBD2. V was clipped by 5 bases and J by 3 bases; unmatched bases: 7. CDR3 length: 15 amino acids. The V gene's germline CDR1 is MNHEY and CDR2 SVGAGI. CDR3: CASSTSGVGSYEQYF. The CDR3 coding sequence is TGTGCCAGCAGTACTAGCGGGGTCGGGAGCTACGAGCAGTACTTC.

The chain uses TRBV6-5 and TRBJ1-6; D ambiguous. CDR1 and CDR2 from the germline V gene are MNHEY and SVGAGI. The ends were cut back, 6 bases at V and 9 bases at J, with 18 bases in the middle. This CDR3 is 15 amino acids long. The CDR3 nucleotides read TGTGCCAGCAGCTCCGGTGGAGTATTTGGTTCACCCCTCCACTTT. Translating it yields CASSSGGVFGSPLHF.

V usage is TRBV30 and J usage is TRBJ1-6; the match to TRBD1 covers 10 bases. The CDR3 length is 14 residues. The V gene end was trimmed by 2 bases and the J gene end by 11 bases; junction bases not matched to a gene: 6. Germline CDR1 GTSNPN, CDR2 SVGIG (reference sequence). CDR3 coding DNA: TGTGCCTGGAGTAGGGGACAGGGGCAGGCACCCCTCCACTTT. It codes for CAWSRGQGQAPLHF.

This chain connects TRBV5-1 to TRBJ2-3, with TRBD2 matching over 13 bases. The V segment lost 0 bases and the J segment 3 bases; nucleotides outside the gene matches: 4. CDR1 SGHRS and CDR2 YFSETQ come from the germline V gene. The CDR3 is made up of 17 amino acids. The CDR3: CASSLGVLAGGTDTQYF. The CDR3, as DNA: TGCGCCAGCAGCTTGGGAGTACTAGCGGGGGGGACAGATACGCAGTATTTT.

This clone was detected a few times. This chain connects TRBV15 to TRBJ1-3; D gene ambiguous. Germline CDR1 LNHNV, CDR2 YYDKDF (reference sequence). Trimming left V 6 bases short and J 0 bases short, with 12 bases between. This CDR3 comprises 15 residues. The DNA for the CDR3 is TGTGCCACCAGTCCTCCTAGATCCTCTGGAAACACCATATATTTT. The encoded protein is CATSPPRSSGNTIYF.

The chain joins TRBV15 to TRBJ2-5; tentative D call: TRBD1 (5 bases). From germline, CDR1 is LNHNV and CDR2 YYDKDF (reference sequence). Trimming stripped 0 bases from V and 7 bases from J, with 12 bases between. This CDR3 contains 14 residues. The DNA for the CDR3 is TGTGCCACCAGCAGAGACAGGGATGAAGCGACCCAGTACTTC. Encoded protein: CATSRDRDEATQYF.

The chain employs TRBV9 and TRBJ1-2; D not certain. Germline CDR1 reads SGDLS; CDR2 reads YYNGEE. The CDR3 sequence is 14 residues long. Trimming shortened V by 6 bases and J by 2 bases, and 14 bases separated the two germline ends. The CDR3: CASNPSGLNYGYTF. The DNA for the CDR3 is TGTGCCAGCAACCCTTCTGGGCTAAACTATGGCTACACCTTC.

The chain combines TRBV7-9 with TRBJ2-1; 9 bases fit TRBD1. There are 14 residues in the CDR3. The V gene end was trimmed by 5 bases and the J gene end by 4 bases; junction bases not matched to a gene: 3. Germline V CDR1 and CDR2: SEHNR, FQNEAQ (reference sequence). The CDR3 protein is CASSRGQGYNEQFF. The CDR3 nucleotides are TGTGCCAGCAGCCGAGGACAGGGGTACAATGAGCAGTTCTTC. The full variable domain, rest sourced from reference TRBV7-9 and TRBJ2-1, is DTGVSQNPRHKITKRGQNVTFRCDPISEHNRLYWYRQTLGQGPEFLTYFQNEAQLEKSRLLSDRFSAERPKGSFSTLEIQRTEQGDSAMYLCASSRGQGYNEQFFGPGTRLTVL.

This sequence joins TRBV7-2 and TRBJ2-3; D remains ambiguous. Germline-derived CDR1 and CDR2 are SGHTA and FQGNSA. Between the trimmed V and J ends, which lost 4 bases and 3 bases, there was a span of 14 bases. The CDR3 has 15 amino acids. For the CDR3, the DNA is TGTGCCAGCAGCTACTACGGTAGTGGTACAGATACGCAGTATTTT. Its protein product is CASSYYGSGTDTQYF. Based on the CDR3 plus reference TRBV7-2 and TRBJ2-3, the full variable domain is GAGVSQSPSNKVTEKGKDVELRCDPISGHTALYWYRQSLGQGLEFLIYFQGNSAPDKSGLPSDRFSAERTGGSVSTLTIQRTQQEDSAVYLCASSYYGSGTDTQYFGPGTRLTVL.

The chain joins TRBV5-4 to TRBJ1-3, with 8 positions matching TRBD1. The junction had 4 bases not matched to a gene; V was cut back by 4 bases and J by 4 bases. The germline gives CDR1 SGHNT, CDR2 YYREEE (reference sequence). There are 14 residues in the CDR3. CDR3 residues: CASSEDRVGNTIYF. The CDR3 DNA sequence: TGTGCCAGCAGCGAGGACAGGGTCGGAAACACCATATATTTT.

This chain connects TRBV12-3 or TRBV12-4 to TRBJ1-2; D perhaps matches TRBD1 (5 bases). The CDR3 length is 12 residues. Trimming cost V 2 bases and J 8 bases, with 9 bases left between them. CDR3: CASSLRGWGYTF. As DNA, the CDR3 is TGTGCCAGCAGTTTAAGGGGCTGGGGCTACACCTTC.

The chain joins TRBV3-1 (or the pseudogene TRBV3-2) to TRBJ1-1; no firm D call. The CDR3 length is 13 residues. V was pared by 0 bases and J by 7 bases, with 9 bases between. Germline loops: CDR1 LGHDT, CDR2 YNNKEL (reference sequence). CDR3 coding DNA: TGTGCCAGCAGCCAAGATGAGGAGGGTGAAGCTTTCTTT. Its translation: CASSQDEEGEAFF.

The chain links TRBV9 to TRBJ1-3, with D perhaps matching TRBD1 (6 bases). The CDR3 length is 14 residues. In germline, CDR1 is SGDLS, CDR2 YYNGEE. Trimming pared 0 bases from V and 6 bases from J, leaving 10 bases between. In DNA form, the CDR3 reads TGTGCCAGCAGCGTAGGTGGGGGCAAAAACACCATATATTTT. Translating it yields CASSVGGGKNTIYF. Using reference TRBV9 and TRBJ1-3 for the parts outside the CDR3, the full variable domain is DSGVTQTPKHLITATGQRVTLRCSPRSGDLSVYWYQQSLDQGLQFLIQYYNGEERAKGNILERFSAQQFPDLHSELNLSSLELGDSALYFCASSVGGGKNTIYFGEGSWLTVV.

The CDR3 loop is CASSLRGQGTSSTQYF. The CDR3 region has the DNA TGTGCCAGCAGCTTACGGGGACAGGGGACTTCTTCGACCCAGTACTTC. The rearrangement joins TRBV7-3 to TRBJ2-5, with TRBD1 identical over 10 bases. Germline assignment: CDR1 SGHTA and CDR2 FQGTGA. This CDR3 comprises 16 residues. V lost 2 bases and J lost 7; bases outside the gene matches: 10.

The genes are TRBV7-9 and TRBJ2-7, with 7 bases fitting TRBD2. The CDR3 contains 16 residues. V lost 3 bases and J lost 0; bases outside the gene matches: 8. Germline CDR1 SEHNR, CDR2 FQNEAQ (reference sequence). This CDR3 reads CASSFAGGSLSYEQYF. The CDR3 coding sequence is TGTGCCAGCAGCTTCGCCGGGGGGTCCCTCTCCTACGAGCAGTACTTC.

On this clone itself: Other DNA sequences within the sample encode an identical CDR3. The chain recombines TRBV6-1 with TRBJ1-5, with a possible D match to TRBD1 (6 bases). The CDR3 has 16 residues. The germline gives CDR1 MNHNS, CDR2 SASEGT. The V end was cut by 0 bases, the J end by 3 bases, with 12 bases between. The CDR3 loop is CASSEALGQPNQPQHF. The DNA of the CDR3 is TGTGCCAGCAGTGAAGCGCTTGGACAGCCCAATCAGCCCCAGCATTTT.